The clone carrying this T cell receptor beta chain showed up many times. TCR beta CDR3 regions were amplified from RNA. The primer set for the first-round RT-PCR of the TCR CDR3 was HTBI. TCRdb independently ran MiXCR on the multiplex PCR reads; one entry per CDR3 protein. The repertoire holds about 590,000 distinct CDR3 sequences, with roughly 14% as singletons. The V and J ends lost 6 bases and 13 bases, in that order; junction bases with no gene match: 5. The germline gives CDR1 SGHTA, CDR2 FQGNSA. The CDR3 loop spans 13 amino acids. The data were obtained in a study of T cells in Graves' hyperthyroidism and ophthalmopathy.

The TCR was taken from a woman aged 30 to 39 with Graves' hyperthyroidism. The V gene is TRBV7-2, the J gene TRBJ2-5; 16 bases line up with TRBD2. Input material: blood. The CDR3 DNA is TGTGCCAGCAGTTCGGGACTAGCGGGAGGGGGGTACTTC. This gives the protein CASSSGLAGGGYF.